These 22 T cell receptor beta chains share one sample of origin, sequenced in a study of control samples from healthy donors and cancer patients. The data were produced by immunoSEQ multiplex PCR, yet TCRdb's version contains in-frame clones alone and is incomplete. The sample has roughly 86,000 clones; around nine tenths are singletons. The sequencing sample was made of blood. Every receptor here comes from a young woman in good health.

This clone appeared once. The CDR3 sequence is CASSWGDRGLYEQYF. The CDR3 DNA sequence: TGTGCCAGCAGTTGGGGGGACAGGGGGCTTTACGAGCAGTACTTC. The chain has TRBV27 and TRBJ2-7; 12 positions agree with TRBD1. Germline CDR1 and CDR2: MNHEY and SMNVEV (reference sequence). V lost 4 bases, J lost 4 bases, and 5 bases stayed unmatched. The CDR3 loop spans 15 amino acids.

The chain carries TRBV18 and TRBJ1-1; D remains ambiguous. The CDR3 extends over 12 amino acids. CDR1 KGHSH and CDR2 LQKENI come from the germline V gene. Trimming stripped 3 bases from V and 7 bases from J, with 9 bases between. CDR3 protein: CASSPDSNEAFF. The CDR3 nucleotides read TGTGCCAGCTCACCGGATAGTAATGAAGCTTTCTTT.

This chain joins TRBV2 and TRBJ2-5; possibly TRBD2 for D (6 bases). V dropped 4 bases and J dropped 0 bases, with 12 bases sitting between them. CDR1 and CDR2 (germline): SNHLY, FYNNEI. The length of the CDR3 is 15 residues. The CDR3, as DNA: TGTGCCAGCAGTGGCCCCCGGGACTACCAAGAGACCCAGTACTTC. It specifies CASSGPRDYQETQYF.

The chain uses TRBV6-5 and TRBJ2-3, with D unclear. Looked up from germline, CDR1 is MNHEY and CDR2 is SVGAGI. The CDR3 runs 13 residues. The DNA of the CDR3 is TGTGCGGGGTGGCAGCCCGAAACAGATACGCAGTATTTT. It translates to CAGWQPETDTQYF.

V is TRBV2 and J is TRBJ1-6; D is unresolved. This CDR3 has 16 amino acids. V gave up 7 bases and J gave up 5 bases, with 18 bases separating them. Germline V gene lookup returns CDR1 SNHLY and CDR2 FYNNEI. In nucleotides, the CDR3 is TGTGCCAGCATATCGTCAGAGTTTAAGGATAATTCACCCCTCCACTTT. This encodes CASISSEFKDNSPLHF. The full variable domain, rest sourced from reference TRBV2 and TRBJ1-6, is EPEVTQTPSHQVTQMGQEVILRCVPISNHLYFYWYRQILGQKVEFLVSFYNNEISEKSEIFDDQFSVERPDGSNFTLKIRSTKLEDSAMYFCASISSEFKDNSPLHFGNGTRLTVT.

V gene TRBV7-8 combines with J gene TRBJ1-5; D possibly corresponds to TRBD1 (6 bases). With 4 bases removed from V and 0 bases from J, the gap between germline ends came to 19 bases. This CDR3 is 18 amino acids long. The germline V gene has CDR1 SGHVS and CDR2 FQNEAQ. The CDR3 spells CASSSLKGEVISNQPQHF. DNA of the CDR3: TGTGCCAGCAGCTCCCTTAAGGGGGAGGTCATTAGCAATCAGCCCCAGCATTTT.

V and J are TRBV7-9 and TRBJ1-5, with D possibly TRBD1 on 6 matching bases. Germline loops: CDR1 SEHNR, CDR2 FQNEAQ (reference sequence). The V end was cut by 5 bases, the J end by 9 bases, with 11 bases between. This CDR3 is 12 amino acids long. This chain's CDR3 is CASSREGGPQHF. In DNA, the CDR3 is TGTGCCAGCAGCCGCGAGGGGGGGCCCCAGCATTTT.

The chain is built from TRBV12-3 or TRBV12-4 and TRBJ2-7; D possibly corresponds to TRBD1 (6 bases). The ends were cut back, 3 bases at V and 6 bases at J, with 9 bases in the middle. The CDR3 runs to 12 residues. DNA of the CDR3: TGTGCCAGCAGTTTGGGGACAACCGAGCAGTACTTC. Protein product: CASSLGTTEQYF.

This clone has only one observation. The V and J genes are TRBV10-1 and TRBJ2-5; D is unresolved. V was shortened by 6 bases and J by 2 bases, with 4 bases between the two germline ends. Germline values: CDR1 WNHNN, CDR2 SYGVQD (reference sequence). The CDR3 runs to 11 residues. CDR3 protein: CASRDQETQYF. The DNA for the CDR3 is TGCGCCAGCAGAGATCAAGAGACCCAGTACTTC.

The chain couples TRBV4-1 to TRBJ2-7, with D perhaps TRBD2 (6 bases). Germline CDR1 and CDR2: MGHRA and YSYEKL. Trimming shortened V by 0 bases and J by 2 bases, and 17 bases separated the two germline ends. CDR3 length: 17 residues. Here the CDR3 DNA reads TGCGCCAGCAGCCAAGATCCGGGTCAGGAGGGAGCCTACGAGCAGTACTTC. Its translation is CASSQDPGQEGAYEQYF.

The V gene is TRBV9, the J gene TRBJ2-2; 7 nucleotides align to TRBD1. J lost 4 bases, V lost 4 bases, and 7 bases had no gene match. This CDR3 has 15 amino acids. In germline, CDR1 is SGDLS, CDR2 YYNGEE. In DNA, the CDR3 is TGTGCCAGCAGCACTGGGGACAGAACCACCGGGGAGCTGTTTTTT. As protein: CASSTGDRTTGELFF.

The genes are TRBV5-8 and TRBJ2-7; 8 nucleotides align to TRBD1. In germline, CDR1 is SGHTS, CDR2 YDEGEE. The CDR3 has 15 residues. J gave up 6 bases and V 4 bases, and 12 bases lay outside the gene matches. The chain's CDR3 is CASSPGDRGFREQYF. The DNA of the CDR3 is TGTGCCAGCAGCCCGGGCGACAGGGGATTTCGCGAGCAGTACTTC.

The chain carries TRBV7-9 and TRBJ1-3, with D maybe TRBD1 (5 bases). V lost 2 bases, J lost 9 bases, and 14 bases lay in between. Germline V gives CDR1 SEHNR, CDR2 FQNEAQ (reference sequence). This CDR3 is 14 amino acids long. CDR3 DNA: TGTGCCAGCAGCTTACAAGCGTTTCAGGGCACCATATATTTT. Its protein product is CASSLQAFQGTIYF.

This clone has a single count. The V call is TRBV4-1, the J call TRBJ2-5, with D perhaps matching TRBD2 (6 bases). V lost 1 base to trimming and J lost 4 bases, with 13 bases between them. Germline lookup yields CDR1 MGHRA and CDR2 YSYEKL. This CDR3 has 15 amino acids. For the CDR3, the DNA is TGCGCCAGCAGCCAAGTTGGCGGGGAAGGAGAGACCCAGTACTTC. It specifies CASSQVGGEGETQYF.

The chain links TRBV3-1 (or the pseudogene TRBV3-2) to TRBJ2-7; D tentatively fits TRBD1 or TRBD2 (7 bases each). Germline V gene lookup returns CDR1 LGHDT and CDR2 YNNKEL (reference sequence). CDR3 length: 15 amino acids. The V end lost 4 bases, the J end lost 2 bases, and 15 bases lay between the germline ends. The DNA for the CDR3 is TGTGCCAGCAGCCTACAGGGGAGGGTTCCCTACGAGCAGTACTTC. It is translated as CASSLQGRVPYEQYF.

The gene calls are TRBV15 and TRBJ1-4; the D gene is possibly TRBD1 (5 bases). The CDR3 runs to 15 residues. V was clipped by 0 bases and J by 3 bases, with 8 bases between them. Per the germline V gene, CDR1 is LNHNV and CDR2 is YYDKDF (reference sequence). CDR3 nucleotides: TGTGCCACCAGCAGAGAGGGGCAGGCTAATGAAAAACTGTTTTTT. Its translation is CATSREGQANEKLFF.

This clone was seen only a few times. The gene calls are TRBV18 and TRBJ1-1; 8 nucleotides align to TRBD1. CDR3 length: 14 residues. Per germline, CDR1 KGHSH and CDR2 LQKENI. The trim removed 2 bases at V and 5 bases at J, leaving 4 bases unmatched. DNA for the CDR3: TGTGCCAGCTCACCAGGACAGGGCTTAACTGAAGCTTTCTTT. Its translation: CASSPGQGLTEAFF. Using reference TRBV18 and TRBJ1-1 for the parts outside the CDR3, the full variable domain is NAGVMQNPRHLVRRRGQEARLRCSPMKGHSHVYWYRQLPEEGLKFMVYLQKENIIDESGMPKERFSAEFPKEGPSILRIQQVVRGDSAAYFCASSPGQGLTEAFFGQGTRLTVV.

This chain connects TRBV2 to TRBJ1-1; D possibly corresponds to TRBD1 (5 bases). CDR1 and CDR2 from the germline V gene are SNHLY and FYNNEI. This CDR3 is built from 15 residues. With 6 bases removed from V and 0 bases from J, the gap between germline ends came to 14 bases. For the CDR3, the DNA is TGTGCCAGCAGCGTGAGCCCGACAGTGAACACTGAAGCTTTCTTT. This codes for CASSVSPTVNTEAFF.

V is TRBV19 and J is TRBJ1-1; TRBD1 is a possible D gene (5 bases). This CDR3 comprises 14 residues. Trimming took off 6 bases at V and 10 bases at J, with 21 bases between the two ends. Germline CDR1 and CDR2: LNHDA and SQIVND (reference sequence). The chain's CDR3 is CASSGGTSWAGAFF. The CDR3, as DNA: TGTGCCAGTAGCGGGGGGACTTCTTGGGCCGGAGCTTTCTTT.

The chain recombines TRBV12-2 with TRBJ1-1. TRBV12-2 is assigned pseudogene status. The CDR3 spans 14 residues. The CDR3 spells CASRLGGGLTEAFF. The CDR3 nucleotides read TGTGCAAGTCGCCTAGGGGGGGGCCTTACTGAAGCTTTCTTT.

The rearrangement joins TRBV9 to TRBJ2-1; 8 bases align to TRBD2. The CDR3 sequence is 15 residues long. The ends lost 0 bases at V and 3 bases at J; junction bases unmatched: 2. From germline, CDR1 is SGDLS and CDR2 YYNGEE. In DNA, the CDR3 is TGTGCCAGCAGCGTAGATGCGGGGGGCTACAATGAGCAGTTCTTC. As protein: CASSVDAGGYNEQFF.

This sequence joins TRBV6-4 and TRBJ2-3; a possible D gene is TRBD1 (6 bases). The CDR3 length is 14 residues. Trimming removed 3 bases at V and 0 bases at J, with 7 bases between. Germline CDR1 is MRHNA and CDR2 is SNTAGT. The CDR3 nucleotides read TGTGCCAGCAGTGAGGGGGCTAGCACAGATACGCAGTATTTT. It translates to CASSEGASTDTQYF.